This TCR beta chain was obtained from a study of molecular identifiers for immune sequencing clone quantification. Study background: In the replicates, RNA derived from 20,000 or 100,000 naive CD8 cells was divided into five parts, and four were sequenced. Whole-study results and caveats: Identical TCR molecules that share a barcode could lead to an underestimation of highly expanded clone sizes.

CDR3 size: 14 residues. CDR1 MDHEN and CDR2 SYDVKM come from the germline V gene. The ends were cut back, 7 bases at V and 4 bases at J, with 16 bases in the middle. Many counts were recorded for this clonotype. What it binds is unknown. Based on a CD8+CD4-CCR7+CD45RA+ profile, naive CD8 T cells were sorted. In TCRdb, the PCR reads were re-called with MiXCR into one record per CDR3 protein. The sample has about 70,000 distinct CDR3 sequences; approximately 18% are singletons. The genes are TRBV28 and TRBJ1-1; tentative D call: TRBD1 (6 bases). The sample taken for sequencing was naive CD8+ T cells from blood, with Jurkat cell RNA spiked in. The subset denotes: FACS-sorted CD8+CD4-CCR7+CD45RA+ naive T cells. The clonotype originates from a human donor in good health. Some libraries in this study had Jurkat cell RNA spiked in. The DNA of the CDR3 is TGTGCCAGCATTCCCAGCAGGGGCACCACTGAAGCTTTCTTT. Translating it yields CASIPSRGTTEAFF. Variable domain in full (rest from reference TRBV28 and TRBJ1-1): DVKVTQSSRYLVKRTGEKVFLECVQDMDHENMFWYRQDPGLGLRLIYFSYDVKMKEKGDIPEGYSVSREKKERFSLILESASTNQTSMYLCASIPSRGTTEAFFGQGTRLTVV.